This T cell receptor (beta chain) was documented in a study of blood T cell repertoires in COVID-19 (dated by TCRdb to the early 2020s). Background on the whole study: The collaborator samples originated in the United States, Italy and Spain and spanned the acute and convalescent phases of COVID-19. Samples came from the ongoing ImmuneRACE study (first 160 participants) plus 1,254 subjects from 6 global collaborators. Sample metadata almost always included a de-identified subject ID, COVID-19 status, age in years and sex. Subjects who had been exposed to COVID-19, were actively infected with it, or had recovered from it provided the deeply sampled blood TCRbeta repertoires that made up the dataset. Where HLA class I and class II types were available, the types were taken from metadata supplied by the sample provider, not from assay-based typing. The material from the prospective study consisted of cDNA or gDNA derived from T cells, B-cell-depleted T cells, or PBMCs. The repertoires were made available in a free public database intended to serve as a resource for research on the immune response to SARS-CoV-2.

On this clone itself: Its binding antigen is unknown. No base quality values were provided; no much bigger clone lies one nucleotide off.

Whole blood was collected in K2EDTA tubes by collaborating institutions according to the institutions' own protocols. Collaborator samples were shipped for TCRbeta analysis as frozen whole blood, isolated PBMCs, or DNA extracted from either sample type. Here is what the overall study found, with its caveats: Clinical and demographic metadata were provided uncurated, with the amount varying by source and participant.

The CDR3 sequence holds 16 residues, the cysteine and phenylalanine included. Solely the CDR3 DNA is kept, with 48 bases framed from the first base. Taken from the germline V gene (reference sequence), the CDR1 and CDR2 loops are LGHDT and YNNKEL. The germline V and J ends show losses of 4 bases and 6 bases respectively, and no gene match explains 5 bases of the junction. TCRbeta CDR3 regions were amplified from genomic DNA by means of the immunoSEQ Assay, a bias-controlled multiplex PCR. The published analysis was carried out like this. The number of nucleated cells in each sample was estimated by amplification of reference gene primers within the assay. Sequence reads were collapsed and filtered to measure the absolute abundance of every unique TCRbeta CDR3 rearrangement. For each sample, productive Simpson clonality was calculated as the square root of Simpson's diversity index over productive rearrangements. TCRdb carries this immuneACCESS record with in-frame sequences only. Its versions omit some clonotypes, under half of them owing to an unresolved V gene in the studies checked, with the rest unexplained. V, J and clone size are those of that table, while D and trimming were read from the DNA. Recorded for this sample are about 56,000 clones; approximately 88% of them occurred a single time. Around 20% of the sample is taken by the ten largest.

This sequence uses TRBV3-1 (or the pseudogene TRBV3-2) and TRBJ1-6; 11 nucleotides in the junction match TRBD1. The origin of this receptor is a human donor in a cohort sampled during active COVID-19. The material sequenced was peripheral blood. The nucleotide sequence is TGTGCCAGCAGCCCTCGGGACAGGGGGATTAATTCACCCCTCCACTTT. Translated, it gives CASSPRDRGINSPLHF.